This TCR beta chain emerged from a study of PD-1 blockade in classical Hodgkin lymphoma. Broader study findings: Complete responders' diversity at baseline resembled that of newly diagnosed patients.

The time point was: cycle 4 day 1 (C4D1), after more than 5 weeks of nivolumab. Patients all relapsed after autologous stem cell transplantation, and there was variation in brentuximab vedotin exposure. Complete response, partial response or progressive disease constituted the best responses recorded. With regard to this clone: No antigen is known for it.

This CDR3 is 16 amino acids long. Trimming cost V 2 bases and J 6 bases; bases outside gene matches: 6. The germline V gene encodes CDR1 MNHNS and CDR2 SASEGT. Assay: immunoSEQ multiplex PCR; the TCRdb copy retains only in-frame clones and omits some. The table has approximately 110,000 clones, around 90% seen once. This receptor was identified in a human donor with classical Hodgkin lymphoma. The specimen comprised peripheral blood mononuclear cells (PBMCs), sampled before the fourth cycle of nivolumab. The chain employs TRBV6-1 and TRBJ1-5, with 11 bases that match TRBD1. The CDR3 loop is CASSELGTGGGQPQHF. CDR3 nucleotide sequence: TGTGCCAGCAGTGAATTGGGGACAGGGGGAGGTCAGCCCCAGCATTTT.